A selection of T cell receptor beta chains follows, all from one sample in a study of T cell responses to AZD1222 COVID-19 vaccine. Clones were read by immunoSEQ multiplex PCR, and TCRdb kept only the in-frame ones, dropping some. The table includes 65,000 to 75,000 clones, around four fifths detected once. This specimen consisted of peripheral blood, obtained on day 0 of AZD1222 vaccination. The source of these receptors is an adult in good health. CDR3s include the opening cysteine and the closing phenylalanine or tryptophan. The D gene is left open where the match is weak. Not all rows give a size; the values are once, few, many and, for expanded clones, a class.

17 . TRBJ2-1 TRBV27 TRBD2 CASLGLAGGKSYNEQFF TGTGCCAGCCTTGGACTAGCGGGAGGAAAAAGCTACAATGAGCAGTTCTTC
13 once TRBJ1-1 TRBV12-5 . CARTGRENTEAFF TGTGCTAGGACGGGGCGTGAGAACACTGAAGCTTTCTTT
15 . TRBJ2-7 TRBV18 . CASSRQQGWSNEQYF TGTGCCAGCTCACGACAGCAGGGGTGGTCGAACGAGCAGTACTTC
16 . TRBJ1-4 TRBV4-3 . CASSPGSQNPNEKLFF TGCGCCAGCAGCCCCGGGTCGCAAAACCCGAATGAAAAACTGTTTTTT
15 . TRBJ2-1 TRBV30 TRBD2 CAWRPGGGAYNEQFF TGTGCCTGGAGACCTGGCGGGGGGGCCTACAATGAGCAGTTCTTC
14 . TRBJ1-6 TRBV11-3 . CASTTGGQDSPLHF TGTGCCAGCACCACGGGGGGACAAGATTCACCCCTCCACTTT
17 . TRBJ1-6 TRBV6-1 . CASSEMATIPDNSPLHF TGTGCCAGCAGTGAAATGGCGACTATTCCGGATAATTCACCCCTCCACTTT
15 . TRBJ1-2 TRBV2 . CASSVLQGLNYGYTF TGTGCCAGCAGTGTTTTACAGGGCCTAAACTATGGCTACACCTTC
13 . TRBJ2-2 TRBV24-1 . CATSDKYTGELFF TGTGCCACCAGTGATAAGTACACCGGGGAGCTGTTTTTT
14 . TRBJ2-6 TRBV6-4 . CASSLSSGANVLTF TGTGCCAGCAGTCTCTCCTCTGGGGCCAACGTCCTGACTTTC
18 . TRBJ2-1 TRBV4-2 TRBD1 CASSQAAGGQGVGNEQFF TGTGCCAGCAGCCAAGCGGCTGGGGGACAGGGGGTTGGTAATGAGCAGTTCTTC
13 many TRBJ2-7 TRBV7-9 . CASSRGQFYEQYF TGTGCCAGCAGCCGAGGACAGTTCTACGAGCAGTACTTC
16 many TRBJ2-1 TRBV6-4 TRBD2 CASSDSGTSGSNEQFF TGTGCCAGCAGTGACTCCGGGACTAGCGGGAGCAATGAGCAGTTCTTC
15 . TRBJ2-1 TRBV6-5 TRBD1 CASSFGTGIGNEQFF TGTGCCAGCAGTTTCGGGACAGGGATCGGCAATGAGCAGTTCTTC
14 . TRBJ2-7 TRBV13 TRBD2 CASSFASGSYEQYF TGTGCCAGCAGCTTCGCTAGCGGTTCCTACGAGCAGTACTTC
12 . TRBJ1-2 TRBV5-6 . CASSTGTPGYTF TGTGCCAGCAGCACCGGGACACCGGGCTACACCTTC
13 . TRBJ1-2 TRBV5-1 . CASSFELGYGYTF TGCGCCAGCAGCTTCGAATTAGGTTATGGCTACACCTTC
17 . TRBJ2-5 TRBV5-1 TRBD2 CASSLQAGGPEHLTQYF TGCGCCAGCAGCTTGCAAGCGGGGGGGCCGGAACACTTAACCCAGTACTTC
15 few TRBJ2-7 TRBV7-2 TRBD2 CASSYVAGRNYEQYF TGTGCCAGCAGCTATGTAGCGGGGAGGAACTACGAGCAGTACTTC
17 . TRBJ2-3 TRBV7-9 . CASSLTRVVSSTDTQYF TGTGCCAGCAGCTTAACCAGGGTGGTTTCTAGCACAGATACGCAGTATTTT
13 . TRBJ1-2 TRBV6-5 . CASSYAPNYGYTF TGTGCCAGCAGTTATGCTCCTAACTATGGCTACACCTTC
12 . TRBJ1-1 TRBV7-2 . CASSLGGGGGFF TGTGCCAGCAGCTTAGGAGGCGGAGGCGGTTTCTTT
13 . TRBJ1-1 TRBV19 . CASRWDLRAEAFF TGTGCCAGTAGATGGGACCTACGGGCTGAAGCTTTCTTT
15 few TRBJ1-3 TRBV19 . CASMPQASSGNTIYF TGTGCCAGTATGCCCCAGGCAAGCTCTGGAAACACCATATATTTT
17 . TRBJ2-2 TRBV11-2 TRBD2 CASSLYRLAGDTGELFF TGTGCCAGCAGCCTTTACCGACTAGCGGGAGATACCGGGGAGCTGTTTTTT
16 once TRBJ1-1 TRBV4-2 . CASSQDPQGENTEAFF TGTGCCAGCAGCCAAGATCCCCAGGGCGAGAACACTGAAGCTTTCTTT
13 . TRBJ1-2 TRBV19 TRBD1 CASSQTGNYGYTF TGTGCCAGTAGCCAGACAGGGAACTATGGCTACACCTTC
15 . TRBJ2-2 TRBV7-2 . CASTWVAANTGELFF TGTGCCAGCACCTGGGTGGCGGCGAACACCGGGGAGCTGTTTTTT
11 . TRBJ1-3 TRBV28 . CASSLLNTIYF TGTGCCAGCAGTCTCCTAAACACCATATATTTT
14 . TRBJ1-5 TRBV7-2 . CASSATGRNQPQHF TGTGCCAGCAGCGCAACAGGTCGCAATCAGCCCCAGCATTTT
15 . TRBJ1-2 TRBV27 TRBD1 CASSLSWDRVNGYTF TGTGCCAGCAGTTTATCGTGGGACAGGGTAAATGGCTACACCTTC
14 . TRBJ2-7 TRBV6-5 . CASSYGGAGYEQYF TGTGCCAGCAGTTACGGGGGGGCAGGCTACGAGCAGTACTTC
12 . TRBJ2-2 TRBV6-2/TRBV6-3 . CASSSGSGELFF TGTGCCAGCAGTTCTGGGTCCGGGGAGCTGTTTTTT
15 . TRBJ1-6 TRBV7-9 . CASSLSAGETSPLHF TGTGCCAGCAGCTTATCGGCAGGGGAAACTTCACCCCTCCACTTT
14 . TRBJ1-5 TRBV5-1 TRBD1 CASSFTGEGQPQHF TGCGCCAGCAGCTTTACAGGGGAGGGTCAGCCCCAGCATTTT
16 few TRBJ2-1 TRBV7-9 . CASSLVFAGFDNEQFF TGTGCCAGCAGCTTAGTTTTTGCGGGGTTTGACAATGAGCAGTTCTTC
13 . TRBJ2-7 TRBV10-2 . CASSGGSSYEQYF TGCGCCAGCAGTGGGGGGAGCTCCTACGAGCAGTACTTC
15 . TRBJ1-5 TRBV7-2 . CASSLALGGNQPQHF TGTGCCAGCAGCTTAGCGTTGGGAGGCAATCAGCCCCAGCATTTT
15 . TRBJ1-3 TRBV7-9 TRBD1 CASSLTGVPGNTIYF TGTGCCAGCAGCTTGACAGGGGTCCCTGGAAACACCATATATTTT
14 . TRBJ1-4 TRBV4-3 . CASSHGVFEEKLFF TGCGCCAGCAGCCATGGGGTTTTTGAGGAAAAACTGTTTTTT
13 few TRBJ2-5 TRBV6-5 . CASSSERRQTQYF TGTGCCAGCAGTTCGGAACGGAGGCAGACCCAGTACTTC
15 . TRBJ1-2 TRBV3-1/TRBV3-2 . CARQILGGYSGGYTF TGTGCCAGACAAATCCTAGGGGGTTATTCGGGAGGCTACACCTTC
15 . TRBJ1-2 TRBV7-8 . CASSSRDYSGYGYTF TGTGCCAGCAGCTCCAGGGACTATTCGGGCTATGGCTACACCTTC
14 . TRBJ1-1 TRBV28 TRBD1 CASSFLRGYTEAFF TGTGCCAGCAGTTTCCTCAGGGGGTATACTGAAGCTTTCTTT
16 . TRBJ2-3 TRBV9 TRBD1 CASSVAGGQGPDTQYF TGTGCCAGCAGCGTAGCGGGTGGACAGGGACCAGATACGCAGTATTTT
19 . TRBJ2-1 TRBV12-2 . CASRLETSGGGPSYNEQFF TGTGCAAGTCGCTTGGAGACTAGCGGGGGGGGACCCTCCTACAATGAGCAGTTCTTC
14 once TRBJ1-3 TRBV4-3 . CASGRTGIGNTIYF TGCGCCAGCGGACGGACCGGGATTGGAAACACCATATATTTT
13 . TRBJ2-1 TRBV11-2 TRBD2 CASSYTSAREQFF TGTGCCAGCAGCTATACTAGCGCCCGGGAGCAGTTCTTC
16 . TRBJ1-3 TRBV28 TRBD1 CASSANRGAPGNTIYF TGTGCCAGCAGTGCCAACAGGGGAGCCCCTGGAAACACCATATATTTT
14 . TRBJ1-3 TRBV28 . CASSLWITGNTIYF TGTGCCAGCAGTTTGTGGATAACTGGAAACACCATATATTTT
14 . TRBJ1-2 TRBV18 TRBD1 CASSPTGTGFGYTF TGTGCCAGCTCACCTACCGGGACAGGGTTTGGCTACACCTTC
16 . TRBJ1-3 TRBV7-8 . CASSLAGQGIGNTIYF TGTGCCAGCAGCTTAGCAGGCCAGGGGATAGGAAACACCATATATTTT
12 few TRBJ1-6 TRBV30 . CAWSVRGSPLHF TGTGCCTGGAGTGTACGGGGGTCACCCCTCCACTTT